The present TCR beta chain was sequenced within a study of response to subunit inactivated influenza vaccine. General study findings and limits: The authors offered the suggestion that each seasonal influenza vaccination recruits few new T cells.

TCRdb redid the calling of the RT-PCR reads with MiXCR, one entry per CDR3 protein. The sample lists 500,000 to 600,000 distinct CDR3 sequences, approximately 14% seen once, with 8.5% to 14% in the top ten. This clonotype was seen at least ten times. Its antigen is unknown. Germline assignment: CDR1 SGHRS and CDR2 YFSETQ. V lost 0 bases to trimming and J lost 7 bases; unmatched junction nucleotides: 6. This CDR3 contains 16 residues. The TCR sequence derives from a man aged 50 or older who received an inactivated influenza vaccine. V usage is TRBV5-1 and J usage is TRBJ1-6, with TRBD1 matching over 8 bases. Sequences were derived from PBMCs from blood, sampled approximately 12 days after vaccination. CDR3 protein: CASSLAGDRGNSPLHF. DNA of the CDR3: TGCGCCAGCAGCTTGGCCGGAGACAGGGGCAATTCACCCCTCCACTTT.